This T cell receptor beta chain was documented in a study of T-cell reconstitution after alpha-beta-depleted transplantation in children. Findings of the study overall: Approximately two months post-transplant, alpha-beta T cells reportedly originated from several hundred expanded graft clones. The main origin of T-cell counts and diversity one year after transplant was newly produced T cells.

In regard to this clonotype: The antigen remains undetermined.

Trimming left V 2 bases short and J 5 bases short, with 5 bases between. This CDR3 has 12 residues. Germline V gene sequence: CDR1 SNHLY, CDR2 FYNNEI. It was with unique molecular identifiers that the TCRbeta library was prepared. Each CDR3 protein is one row after TCRdb ran MiXCR on the PCR reads. The sample consists of hundreds of thousands of distinct CDR3 sequences, roughly 11% of them appearing once. The input for sequencing was PBMCs, taken before TCRalphabeta/CD19-depleted stem cell transplant. This TCR derives from a child less than two years old with acute myeloid leukemia, due to receive a stem cell transplant. V and J are TRBV2 and TRBJ2-3; no definite D call. The CDR3 spells CASSELRDTQYF. The CDR3 DNA sequence: TGTGCCAGCAGTGAACTCCGAGATACGCAGTATTTT.